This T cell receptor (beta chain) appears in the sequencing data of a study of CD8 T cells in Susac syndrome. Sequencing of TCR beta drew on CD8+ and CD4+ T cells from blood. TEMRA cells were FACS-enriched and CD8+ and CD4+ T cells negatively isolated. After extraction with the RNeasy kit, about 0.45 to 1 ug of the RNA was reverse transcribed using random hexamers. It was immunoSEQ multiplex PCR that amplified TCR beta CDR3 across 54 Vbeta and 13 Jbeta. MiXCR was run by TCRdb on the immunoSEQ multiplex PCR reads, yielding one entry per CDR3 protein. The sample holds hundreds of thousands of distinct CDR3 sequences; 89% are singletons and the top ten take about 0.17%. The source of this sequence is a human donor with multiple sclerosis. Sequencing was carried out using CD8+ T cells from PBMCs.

The CDR3 coding sequence is TGCGCCAGCAGCCAAGGGACTAGCGGGAGATCCCCCTACAATGAGCAGTTCTTC. It is translated as CASSQGTSGRSPYNEQFF. The chain couples TRBV4-1 to TRBJ2-1; TRBD2 matches at 13 bases. V lost 1 base and J lost 2; bases outside the gene matches: 5. CDR1 is MGHRA, CDR2 YSYEKL, per germline. There are 18 residues in the CDR3.